This T cell receptor (beta chain) was sequenced during a study of technical replicates of blood from a handful of donors. TCRdb's table, derived via immunoSEQ multiplex PCR, lists solely in-frame clones and lacks some. The profile covers around 57,000 clones, with 94% appearing a single time and around 0.21% taken by the ten largest. V was shortened by 4 bases and J by 7 bases, with 10 bases between the two germline ends. The CDR3 spans 13 residues. Germline loops: CDR1 SGHNT, CDR2 YENEEA. The sample was T cells isolated from PBMCs. This receptor was obtained from a human donor in good health. The genes are TRBV11-3 and TRBJ2-2; the D gene is possibly TRBD1 (6 bases). The CDR3 sequence: CASSSYRVGELFF. CDR3 DNA sequence: TGTGCCAGCAGCTCGTACAGGGTCGGGGAGCTGTTTTTT.